The rows below give T cell receptor beta chains drawn from one sample of a study of blood T cell repertoires in COVID-19. Generated by immunoSEQ multiplex PCR, the TCRdb table keeps only in-frame clones and is missing some. This sample carries a few hundred thousand clones, roughly 80% of them seen once, and the ten largest clones take about 10%. Sequencing was done on a sample of peripheral blood. The receptors come from a man older than 75 with acute or convalescent COVID-19. Both conserved end residues are part of each CDR3. The order of the fields is V gene, J gene, CDR3 protein.

v_call: TRBV27; j_call: TRBJ2-1; cdr3_aa: CASSFTGLAGGLGSYNEQFF
v_call: TRBV19; j_call: TRBJ1-4; cdr3_aa: CASSVTGTGGDPDEKLFF
v_call: TRBV29-1; j_call: TRBJ2-1; cdr3_aa: CSPTLAGGHNEQFF
v_call: TRBV6-5; j_call: TRBJ1-1; cdr3_aa: CASSPGTGGIREAFF
v_call: TRBV7-8; j_call: TRBJ2-1; cdr3_aa: CASSPGGGAYNEQFF
v_call: TRBV11-1; j_call: TRBJ1-2; cdr3_aa: CASSLTQGAGYGYTF
v_call: TRBV6-5; j_call: TRBJ2-7; cdr3_aa: CASSYSWQGGYEQYF
v_call: TRBV7-2; j_call: TRBJ1-6; cdr3_aa: CASSRGGNPLRSPLHF
v_call: TRBV19; j_call: TRBJ2-6; cdr3_aa: CASTRTGSHSGANVLTF
v_call: TRBV6-5; j_call: TRBJ1-5; cdr3_aa: CASTQGGPDQPQHF
v_call: TRBV10-2; j_call: TRBJ2-7; cdr3_aa: CASSPGLASLGEQYF
v_call: TRBV11-3; j_call: TRBJ2-2; cdr3_aa: CASSRRLAGFTGELFF
v_call: TRBV28; j_call: TRBJ1-2; cdr3_aa: CASSLSPGYGYTF
v_call: TRBV13; j_call: TRBJ1-6; cdr3_aa: CASSSSWGGRFNSPLHF
v_call: TRBV3-1/TRBV3-2; j_call: TRBJ2-7; cdr3_aa: CASSQSPSSYEQYF
v_call: TRBV10-3; j_call: TRBJ2-1; cdr3_aa: CAISDRSGRGYNEQFF
v_call: TRBV6-1; j_call: TRBJ1-1; cdr3_aa: CASSERFSVLRRNTEAFF
v_call: TRBV19; j_call: TRBJ2-1; cdr3_aa: CASSKTSGATYNEQFF
v_call: TRBV19; j_call: TRBJ2-1; cdr3_aa: CASSIGGSYNEQFF
v_call: TRBV2; j_call: TRBJ2-2; cdr3_aa: CASYMGQGDTGELFF
v_call: TRBV24-1; j_call: TRBJ2-1; cdr3_aa: CATSDLSRGQGAYNEQFF
v_call: TRBV6-2/TRBV6-3; j_call: TRBJ2-7; cdr3_aa: CASSYRTGGHEQYF
v_call: TRBV19; j_call: TRBJ2-7; cdr3_aa: CASSRRTGGYEQYF
v_call: TRBV30; j_call: TRBJ1-1; cdr3_aa: CAWREGGTEAFF
v_call: TRBV6-5; j_call: TRBJ2-7; cdr3_aa: CASKGDRAGGDEQYF
v_call: TRBV28; j_call: TRBJ1-1; cdr3_aa: CASSYPRGRGRQVTEAFF
v_call: TRBV6-5; j_call: TRBJ2-7; cdr3_aa: CASNRDRGDYEQYF
v_call: TRBV24-1; j_call: TRBJ1-5; cdr3_aa: CATEDIPNQPQHF
v_call: TRBV6-1; j_call: TRBJ1-2; cdr3_aa: CASSEQLLYGYTF
v_call: TRBV5-1; j_call: TRBJ1-6; cdr3_aa: CASSLLGGAGNSPLHF
v_call: TRBV7-9; j_call: TRBJ2-3; cdr3_aa: CASSPPGLAGLYTDTQYF
v_call: TRBV5-1; j_call: TRBJ1-4; cdr3_aa: CASSRGQGTTNEKLFF
v_call: TRBV7-9; j_call: TRBJ2-5; cdr3_aa: CASSLAAGGPETQYF
v_call: TRBV5-1; j_call: TRBJ1-4; cdr3_aa: CASTLVGRADEKLFF
v_call: TRBV2; j_call: TRBJ2-5; cdr3_aa: CASSVDRGGETQYF
v_call: TRBV5-1; j_call: TRBJ1-6; cdr3_aa: CASSFEGGVNSPLHF
v_call: TRBV5-1; j_call: TRBJ2-7; cdr3_aa: CASSLTITSSEQYF
v_call: TRBV19; j_call: TRBJ1-5; cdr3_aa: CASSREDTGIPSSNQPQHF
v_call: TRBV6-1; j_call: TRBJ2-4; cdr3_aa: CASSEAGLAKNIQYF
v_call: TRBV18; j_call: TRBJ1-1; cdr3_aa: CASSPPNRGWENTEAFF
v_call: TRBV27; j_call: TRBJ2-7; cdr3_aa: CASSLSAPGGGTYEQYF
v_call: TRBV28; j_call: TRBJ2-7; cdr3_aa: CASSPSGVVYEQYF
v_call: TRBV6-5; j_call: TRBJ2-3; cdr3_aa: CAGEGTGGLDTQYF
v_call: TRBV28; j_call: TRBJ1-6; cdr3_aa: CASSLLVGQETNSPLHF
v_call: TRBV19; j_call: TRBJ2-5; cdr3_aa: CASSMRRYSLRGETQYF
v_call: TRBV24-1; j_call: TRBJ1-2; cdr3_aa: CATSDARTGRIGGYTF
v_call: TRBV3-1/TRBV3-2; j_call: TRBJ1-1; cdr3_aa: CASSLAGGLNTEAFF
v_call: TRBV5-8; j_call: TRBJ1-6; cdr3_aa: CASSSTTGALSPLHF
v_call: TRBV12-5; j_call: TRBJ2-1; cdr3_aa: CASGPLQGAYNEQFF
v_call: TRBV2; j_call: TRBJ2-7; cdr3_aa: CASSVAGWGSYEQYF
v_call: TRBV18; j_call: TRBJ2-7; cdr3_aa: CASSPLGSGGPYEQYF
v_call: TRBV3-1/TRBV3-2; j_call: TRBJ1-2; cdr3_aa: CASSQGERQGRGYTF
v_call: TRBV5-1; j_call: TRBJ1-2; cdr3_aa: CASSSIPGQGGGYTF
v_call: TRBV7-2; j_call: TRBJ1-2; cdr3_aa: CASSLGRVAPYGYTF
v_call: TRBV7-2; j_call: TRBJ2-7; cdr3_aa: CASSLGGRAAYEQYF
v_call: TRBV24-1; j_call: TRBJ1-4; cdr3_aa: CATSDGDRAEKLFF
v_call: TRBV6-5; j_call: TRBJ2-7; cdr3_aa: CASRRTSGGFHEQYF
v_call: TRBV9; j_call: TRBJ2-1; cdr3_aa: CASSTSSGSYNEQFF
v_call: TRBV28; j_call: TRBJ2-1; cdr3_aa: CASSLQGAPRNEQFF
v_call: TRBV28; j_call: TRBJ2-3; cdr3_aa: CATRGGGTDTQYF